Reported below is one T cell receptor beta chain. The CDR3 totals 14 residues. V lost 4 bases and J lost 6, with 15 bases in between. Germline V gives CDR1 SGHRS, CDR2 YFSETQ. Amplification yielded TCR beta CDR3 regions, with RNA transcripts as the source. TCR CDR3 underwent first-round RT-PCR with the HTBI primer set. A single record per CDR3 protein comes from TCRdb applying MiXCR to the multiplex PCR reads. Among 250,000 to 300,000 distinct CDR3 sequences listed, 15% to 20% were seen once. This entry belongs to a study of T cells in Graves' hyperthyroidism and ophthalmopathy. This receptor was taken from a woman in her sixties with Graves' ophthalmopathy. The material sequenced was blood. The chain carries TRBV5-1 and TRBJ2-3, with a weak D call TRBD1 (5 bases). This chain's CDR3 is CASSLVGPGDTQYF. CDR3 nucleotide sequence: TGCGCCAGCAGCCTCGTGGGGCCCGGGGATACGCAGTATTTT.